One and the same sample provided the 32 T cell receptor beta chains below, sequenced in a study of cytomegalovirus exposure and HLA in healthy donors. Primers included in the PCR were 60 Vbeta and 13 Jbeta primers. TCRdb's copy holds only in-frame clones and misses some; the assay was immunoSEQ multiplex PCR. The sample comprises about 250,000 clones, 85% of which are singletons, and 0.24% rests with the top ten. Sequencing used PBMCs. The receptors shown here come from a girl aged 2-10 years in good health and CMV-seronegative.

This clone appeared a single time. V is TRBV7-8 and J is TRBJ1-5; a possible D gene is TRBD1 (6 bases). The V gene's germline CDR1 is SGHVS and CDR2 FQNEAQ. V shed 5 bases and J shed 2 bases, with 13 bases lying between them. There are 15 residues in the CDR3. CDR3 coding DNA: TGTGCCAGCAGCCGAATCCAGGGGCGCAATCAGCCCCAGCATTTT. It specifies CASSRIQGRNQPQHF.

V usage is TRBV5-1 and J usage is TRBJ1-3, with a possible D match to TRBD1 (5 bases). Trimming removed 0 bases at V and 4 bases at J, with 14 bases between. The CDR3 has 16 amino acids. The V gene's germline CDR1 is SGHRS and CDR2 YFSETQ. The CDR3, as DNA: TGCGCCAGCAGCTTGGGAGTGGGACTGGCCGGAAACACCATATATTTT. Its protein is CASSLGVGLAGNTIYF.

The chain couples TRBV4-1 to TRBJ2-5, with D unclear. This CDR3 contains 14 residues. Looked up from germline, CDR1 is MGHRA and CDR2 is YSYEKL. Trimming removed 3 bases from V and 1 base from J, with 9 bases in between. The CDR3 here is CASSQVLAQETQYF. As DNA, the CDR3 is TGCGCCAGCAGCCAGGTTTTAGCCCAAGAGACCCAGTACTTC.

This chain connects TRBV30 to TRBJ2-5, with TRBD2 identical over 8 bases. Per germline, CDR1 GTSNPN and CDR2 SVGIG (reference sequence). V was pared by 4 bases and J by 2 bases, with 3 bases of the junction left unmatched. The CDR3 is 13 residues long. As DNA, the CDR3 is TGTGCCTGGACTGGGACTAGTCAAGAGACCCAGTACTTC. This codes for CAWTGTSQETQYF.

V and J are TRBV21-1 and TRBJ1-5; the table names TRBD1, a call not compared with the DNA. TRBV21-1 is listed as a pseudogene. The CDR3 extends over 14 amino acids. The CDR3 nucleotides read TGTGCCAGCCCCCGGGACAGGACGCATCAGCCCCAGCATTTT. It is translated as CASPRDRTHQPQHF.

This chain uses TRBV27 with TRBJ2-7; 7 bases map to TRBD2. Losses at the gene ends were 3 bases for V and 2 bases for J; bases not matched to a gene: 10. Looked up from germline, CDR1 is MNHEY and CDR2 is SMNVEV (reference sequence). The CDR3 consists of 16 residues. The CDR3 DNA reads as TGTGCCAGCAGTTTCCGTCTAGCGGTTTCTCCCTACGAGCAGTACTTC. It is translated as CASSFRLAVSPYEQYF.

J is TRBJ2-7 and V is TRBV2, with 15 bases identical to TRBD2. The CDR3 is 16 residues long. The trim removed 8 bases at V and 0 bases at J, leaving 5 bases unmatched. The germline V gene encodes CDR1 SNHLY and CDR2 FYNNEI. CDR3 sequence: CASGLAGGGSSYEQYF. CDR3 sequence (DNA): TGTGCCAGCGGACTAGCGGGAGGGGGAAGCTCCTACGAGCAGTACTTC.

The chain has TRBV11-3 and TRBJ1-1, with D possibly matching TRBD1 (5 bases). Trimming took off 3 bases at V and 1 base at J, with 12 bases between the two ends. The length of the CDR3 is 15 residues. Germline CDR1 and CDR2: SGHNT and YENEEA. The CDR3 nucleotides are TGTGCCAGCAGCTTGGGGGGAACGGGGAACACTGAAGCTTTCTTT. It is translated as CASSLGGTGNTEAFF.

V gene TRBV18 combines with J gene TRBJ1-4; 7 bases are a match to TRBD1. V was clipped by 2 bases and J by 7 bases; unmatched bases: 7. The CDR3 length is 15 residues. Germline V gene lookup returns CDR1 KGHSH and CDR2 LQKENI. The CDR3 DNA is TGTGCCAGCTCACCAGGACAGGAGCGGAGTGAAAAACTGTTTTTT. It codes for CASSPGQERSEKLFF.

The V call is TRBV5-4, the J call TRBJ2-1, with 8 bases that match TRBD2. The germline V gene encodes CDR1 SGHNT and CDR2 YYREEE (reference sequence). This CDR3 comprises 16 residues. The V gene end was trimmed by 5 bases and the J gene end by 6 bases; junction bases not matched to a gene: 13. The CDR3 spells CASRQSIAGTSNEQFF. CDR3 nucleotide sequence: TGTGCCAGCAGGCAAAGTATAGCGGGAACGTCCAATGAGCAGTTCTTC.

V is TRBV6-1 and J is TRBJ2-1, with 8 bases identical to TRBD2. CDR3 length equals 17 residues. V gave up 3 bases and J gave up 0 bases; unmatched junction bases: 7. CDR1 MNHNS and CDR2 SASEGT come from the germline V gene. CDR3 in DNA: TGTGCCAGCAGTGATCCCCGGGAGGGGGGCTCCTACAATGAGCAGTTCTTC. It is translated as CASSDPREGGSYNEQFF.

V and J are TRBV6-5 and TRBJ2-5; D is perhaps TRBD1 (6 bases). The DNA end favors TRBJ2-7, so the J call may be wrong. The CDR3 has 15 residues. CDR1 MNHEY and CDR2 SVGAGI come from the germline V gene. The CDR3 region is CASSYGQTNPSEQYF. The CDR3 nucleotides read TGTGCCAGCAGTTACGGACAGACGAACCCTTCCGAGCAGTACTTC.

V is TRBV2 and J is TRBJ2-2; D may be TRBD2 (5 bases). The V end was cut by 8 bases, the J end by 0 bases, with 7 bases between. Germline CDR1 is SNHLY and CDR2 is FYNNEI. This CDR3 has 13 amino acids. CDR3 nucleotide sequence: TGTGCCAGCGGGCGGGCGAACACCGGGGAGCTGTTTTTT. Its translation is CASGRANTGELFF.

This clone showed up just a few times. This chain uses TRBV9 with TRBJ1-3; TRBD1 agrees at 7 bases. The CDR3 contains 14 residues. V was pared by 4 bases and J by 4 bases, with 5 bases of the junction left unmatched. Per germline, CDR1 SGDLS and CDR2 YYNGEE. Here the CDR3 reads CASSWQGEGNTIYF. As DNA, the CDR3 is TGTGCCAGCAGCTGGCAGGGGGAAGGAAACACCATATATTTT.

This chain links TRBV19 with TRBJ1-5; 7 nucleotides agree with TRBD1. This CDR3 is built from 16 residues. Germline CDR1 and CDR2: LNHDA and SQIVND (reference sequence). V dropped 1 base and J dropped 3; count of bases not matched to a gene: 6. The CDR3 here is CASSIVAGGNNQPQHF. CDR3 sequence (DNA): TGTGCCAGTAGTATAGTAGCAGGGGGGAACAATCAGCCCCAGCATTTT.

Turning to this clone: Other DNA sequences in this sample translate to the same CDR3. The chain combines TRBV5-1 with TRBJ1-1, with TRBD1 as a possible D gene (6 bases). Looked up from germline, CDR1 is SGHRS and CDR2 is YFSETQ. V lost 3 bases and J lost 3, with 12 bases in between. CDR3 length: 14 amino acids. CDR3 region: CASSSSGDYTEAFF. CDR3 bases: TGCGCCAGCAGCTCATCAGGGGATTACACTGAAGCTTTCTTT. Full variable domain (outside the CDR3, taken from reference TRBV5-1 and TRBJ1-1): KAGVTQTPRYLIKTRGQQVTLSCSPISGHRSVSWYQQTPGQGLQFLFEYFSETQRNKGNFPGRFSGRQFSNSRSEMNVSTLELGDSALYLCASSSSGDYTEAFFGQGTRLTVV.

Here the CDR3 reads CAWSVEVAVYTGELFF. CDR3 bases: TGTGCCTGGAGTGTAGAGGTAGCGGTGTACACCGGGGAGCTGTTTTTT. The chain recombines TRBV30 with TRBJ2-2; D is perhaps TRBD2 (6 bases). This CDR3 comprises 16 residues. The V and J ends lost 0 bases and 3 bases respectively, with 14 bases between them. CDR1 and CDR2 from the germline V gene are GTSNPN and SVGIG (reference sequence).

The chain carries TRBV5-1 and TRBJ2-3; 7 bases map to TRBD1. Germline-derived CDR1 and CDR2 are SGHRS and YFSETQ. J lost 1 base, V lost 3 bases, and 5 bases had no gene match. This CDR3 contains 15 residues. Here the CDR3 reads CASSSQGMGTDTQYF. CDR3 in DNA: TGCGCCAGCAGCTCACAGGGGATGGGCACAGATACGCAGTATTTT.

This clone was detected only a few times. J is TRBJ1-6 and V is TRBV9, with 7 bases matching TRBD1. Germline CDR1 SGDLS, CDR2 YYNGEE. The CDR3 has 19 amino acids. Trimming took 2 bases from V and 0 from J; bases not matched to a gene: 11. The CDR3 DNA reads TGTGCCAGCAGCGTCAACAGGGGCGGTGTGAGCTCCTATAATTCACCCCTCCACTTT. It encodes CASSVNRGGVSSYNSPLHF.

Regarding this clone: In the same sample, other DNA sequences code for this CDR3. The chain combines TRBV5-4 with TRBJ2-1; 14 nucleotides align to TRBD2. V gave up 4 bases and J gave up 4 bases; unmatched junction bases: 4. This CDR3 has 16 residues. Germline CDR1 is SGHNT and CDR2 is YYREEE (reference sequence). The CDR3 DNA sequence: TGTGCCAGCAGCCCGGGACTAGCGGGGGCATACAATGAGCAGTTCTTC. It codes for CASSPGLAGAYNEQFF.

This clone appeared a single time. J is TRBJ2-7 and V is TRBV11-3; maybe TRBD2 (5 bases). The CDR3 has 13 amino acids. Germline V CDR1 and CDR2: SGHNT, YENEEA. Trimming cost V 5 bases and J 4 bases, with 12 bases left between them. The CDR3 sequence: CASSQEVGYEQYF. In nucleotides, the CDR3 is TGTGCCAGCAGCCAGGAGGTCGGGTACGAGCAGTACTTC.

Only a few counts were recorded for this clone. The V and J genes are TRBV5-1 and TRBJ1-5, with D perhaps matching TRBD1 (5 bases). Germline V gene sequence: CDR1 SGHRS, CDR2 YFSETQ. The CDR3 runs to 16 residues. V was trimmed by 0 bases and J by 1 base, leaving 11 bases between them. The CDR3 region has the DNA TGCGCCAGCAGCTTGGGAGCGCAGGGAAGCAATCAGCCCCAGCATTTT. It is translated as CASSLGAQGSNQPQHF.

This rearrangement joins TRBV5-1 to TRBJ2-7, with 7 positions matching TRBD2. V lost 4 bases to trimming and J lost 2 bases; unmatched junction nucleotides: 9. Germline values: CDR1 SGHRS, CDR2 YFSETQ. CDR3 length: 15 amino acids. DNA for the CDR3: TGCGCCAGCAGCGGGTCAAGCGGGACTACCTACGAGCAGTACTTC. It codes for CASSGSSGTTYEQYF.

The chain couples TRBV30 to TRBJ2-7, with D uncertain. V was clipped by 2 bases and J by 6 bases, with 11 bases between them. Per the germline V gene, CDR1 is GTSNPN and CDR2 is SVGIG (reference sequence). This CDR3 is built from 12 residues. This CDR3 reads CAWSSPVVEQYF. The CDR3 DNA sequence: TGTGCCTGGAGTAGCCCGGTTGTCGAGCAGTACTTC. Variable domain in full (rest from reference TRBV30 and TRBJ2-7): SQTIHQWPATLVQPVGSPLSLECTVEGTSNPNLYWYRQAAGRGLQLLFYSVGIGQISSEVPQNLSASRPQDRQFILSSKKLLLSDSGFYLCAWSSPVVEQYFGPGTRLTVT.

J is TRBJ2-7 and V is TRBV6-1; D might be TRBD1 (6 bases). CDR1 is MNHNS, CDR2 SASEGT, per germline. The CDR3 totals 13 residues. Trimming shortened V by 6 bases and J by 5 bases, and 14 bases separated the two germline ends. CDR3 in amino acids: CASRPQGAHEQYF. The CDR3 DNA follows: TGTGCCAGCAGACCACAGGGAGCCCACGAGCAGTACTTC.

This chain joins TRBV5-4 and TRBJ1-1; D call uncertain. The CDR3 loop spans 13 amino acids. V gave up 0 bases and J gave up 0 bases, with 3 bases separating them. Germline CDR1 reads SGHNT; CDR2 reads YYREEE (reference sequence). CDR3 nucleotides: TGTGCCAGCAGCTTGGCTCTGAACACTGAAGCTTTCTTT. Translated, it gives CASSLALNTEAFF.

The J gene is TRBJ2-3, the V gene TRBV28; TRBD2 agrees at 14 bases. V lost 6 bases to trimming and J lost 6 bases; unmatched junction nucleotides: 8. Germline CDR1 reads MDHEN; CDR2 reads SYDVKM. This CDR3 is built from 16 residues. CDR3 DNA: TGTGCCAGCAGACCCCGCAGGACTAGCGGGAGGGATACGCAGTATTTT. Translating gives CASRPRRTSGRDTQYF. Full variable domain (rest looked up from reference TRBV28 and TRBJ2-3): DVKVTQSSRYLVKRTGEKVFLECVQDMDHENMFWYRQDPGLGLRLIYFSYDVKMKEKGDIPEGYSVSREKKERFSLILESASTNQTSMYLCASRPRRTSGRDTQYFGPGTRLTVL.

The chain employs TRBV2 and TRBJ2-6, with D tentatively TRBD2 (6 bases). Germline V gives CDR1 SNHLY, CDR2 FYNNEI. CDR3 length equals 19 residues. V gave up 6 bases and J gave up 0 bases, with 21 bases separating them. CDR3 bases: TGTGCCAGCAGCGGAGGTAGGGACTTCGCCCGCTCTGGGGCCAACGTCCTGACTTTC. Its protein product is CASSGGRDFARSGANVLTF.

This chain joins TRBV19 and TRBJ1-5; 8 bases map to TRBD1. The CDR3 consists of 15 residues. The trim removed 1 base at V and 4 bases at J, leaving 3 bases unmatched. CDR1 is LNHDA and CDR2 is SQIVND in the germline V gene (reference sequence). The CDR3 coding sequence is TGTGCCAGTAGTATAGGGGACAGGTTGAATCAGCCCCAGCATTTT. Its protein product is CASSIGDRLNQPQHF. Using reference TRBV19 and TRBJ1-5 for the parts outside the CDR3, the full variable domain is DGGITQSPKYLFRKEGQNVTLSCEQNLNHDAMYWYRQDPGQGLRLIYYSQIVNDFQKGDIAEGYSVSREKKESFPLTVTSAQKNPTAFYLCASSIGDRLNQPQHFGDGTRLSIL.

J is TRBJ2-6 and V is TRBV7-8; TRBD2 aligns across 8 bases. The CDR3 runs to 19 residues. From germline, CDR1 is SGHVS and CDR2 FQNEAQ. V shed 5 bases, J shed 0 bases, and the junction held 12 bases outside the gene matches. In nucleotides, the CDR3 is TGTGCCAGCAGCAACACCGGGACTAGTTTTTTCTCTGGGGCCAACGTCCTGACTTTC. Amino acid sequence: CASSNTGTSFFSGANVLTF.

This chain links TRBV6-1 with TRBJ1-5, with 7 bases matching TRBD1. CDR3 length: 14 residues. Per the germline V gene, CDR1 is MNHNS and CDR2 is SASEGT. Trimming at V came to 4 bases and at J to 1 base, leaving 1 base not matched to a gene. The CDR3 region is CASSATGSNQPQHF. DNA of the CDR3: TGTGCCAGCAGTGCGACAGGGAGCAATCAGCCCCAGCATTTT.

V and J are TRBV23-1 and TRBJ2-7; maybe TRBD1 (6 bases). TRBV23-1 is an ORF, with its function uncertain. The CDR3 spans 13 residues. The V and J ends lost 4 bases and 3 bases respectively, with 10 bases between them. CDR3 in amino acids: CASSLSRGYEQYF. The CDR3 nucleotides read TGCGCCAGCAGTCTTTCCAGGGGCTACGAGCAGTACTTC.